These T cell receptor beta chains were read from a single sample in a study of CD8 T cells in Susac syndrome. In TCRdb, the immunoSEQ multiplex PCR reads were re-called with MiXCR into one record per CDR3 protein. The sample has approximately 110,000 distinct CDR3 sequences; just under 95% are singletons. Material: CD4+ T cells from PBMCs. The receptor source for this set is a human donor in good health. Each CDR3 is given with its conserved first and last residue. A D gene is named only where the DNA matches it firmly.

j_gene	v_gene	d_gene	CDR3aa	CDR3nt
TRBJ1-1	TRBV5-1	-	CASSYRDKNTEAFF	TGCGCCAGCAGCTACCGGGACAAGAACACTGAAGCTTTCTTT
TRBJ2-1	TRBV29-1	TRBD1	CSVPGQGSNEQFF	TGCAGCGTTCCGGGACAGGGGTCCAATGAGCAGTTCTTC
TRBJ2-1	TRBV5-1	TRBD1	CASSGGTGEYNEQFF	TGCGCCAGCAGCGGCGGGACAGGGGAATACAATGAGCAGTTCTTC
TRBJ2-1	TRBV24-1	TRBD2	CATSDSLGVAGAQEEQFF	TGTGCCACCAGTGATTCACTAGGAGTAGCGGGAGCTCAAGAAGAGCAGTTCTTC
TRBJ2-7	TRBV12-3/TRBV12-4	-	CASGPRDTSYEQYF	TGTGCCAGCGGACCCCGGGACACCTCCTACGAGCAGTACTTC
TRBJ2-1	TRBV5-4	TRBD2	CAVKRGRGGIEQFF	TGTGCCGTAAAACGCGGGAGGGGCGGAATCGAGCAGTTCTTC
TRBJ2-3	TRBV29-1	TRBD1	CSVNRDSAQDTQYF	TGCAGCGTTAACCGGGACAGCGCCCAGGATACGCAGTATTTT
TRBJ2-7	TRBV5-1	-	CASSPQGSSYEQYF	TGCGCCAGCAGCCCCCAGGGTTCATCCTACGAGCAGTACTTC
TRBJ2-1	TRBV15	-	CATSRGADYNEQFF	TGTGCCACCAGCAGAGGGGCCGACTACAATGAGCAGTTCTTC
TRBJ2-1	TRBV18	-	CASSPSRDEQFF	TGTGCCAGCTCACCTTCTAGAGACGAGCAGTTCTTC
TRBJ2-1	TRBV5-6	-	CASSGGTPKQFF	TGTGCCAGCAGCGGCGGGACTCCAAAGCAGTTCTTC
TRBJ1-1	TRBV5-1	TRBD1	CASSPVIRGTEAFF	TGCGCCAGCAGCCCCGTGATCAGGGGGACTGAAGCTTTCTTT
TRBJ2-3	TRBV18	-	CASSPAGSTDTQYF	TGTGCCAGCTCACCAGCCGGGAGCACAGATACGCAGTATTTT
TRBJ1-5	TRBV19	-	CASSMAAGGVGNQPQHF	TGTGCCAGTAGTATGGCCGCGGGAGGGGTCGGCAATCAGCCCCAGCATTTT
TRBJ1-2	TRBV11-2	-	CASSPDPGGDYGYTF	TGTGCCAGCAGCCCCGACCCTGGAGGAGACTATGGCTACACCTTC
TRBJ2-7	TRBV5-4	TRBD1	CASTRRDRSYEQYF	TGTGCCAGCACCCGACGGGACAGGAGCTACGAGCAGTACTTC
TRBJ2-5	TRBV3-1	TRBD2	CASSPPSGRRGETQYF	TGTGCCAGCAGCCCGCCTAGCGGGAGGAGAGGGGAGACCCAGTACTTC
TRBJ1-2	TRBV18	TRBD1	CASSPGRGQANYGYTF	TGTGCCAGCTCACCGGGCAGGGGGCAAGCTAACTATGGCTACACCTTC
TRBJ1-1	TRBV9	-	CASSPGVGIHTEAFF	TGTGCCAGCAGCCCCGGGGTTGGAATACACACTGAAGCTTTCTTT